This TCR beta chain was sequenced in a study of blood T cells in healthy people across ages. Deletions cut 4 bases from V and 1 base from J, with 15 bases between. The germline V gene has CDR1 SGHRS and CDR2 YFSETQ. The CDR3 is 15 amino acids. Together with a sample-barcoded 5' primer, a J-beta primer mix was included in a second PCR lasting about 7 to 11 cycles. One entry per CDR3 protein, called by TCRdb with MiXCR from the 5' RACE reads. The sample has approximately 850,000 distinct CDR3 sequences, roughly 50% seen once. There are a few counts of this clonotype. The J gene is TRBJ2-7, the V gene TRBV5-1; D possibly uses TRBD1 or TRBD2 (5 bases each). Material for sequencing was blood. The TCR originated in a man aged 25-40 years in good health. The CDR3 loop reads CASSVSGTQSYEQYF. CDR3 in DNA: TGCGCCAGCAGCGTATCAGGGACCCAATCCTACGAGCAGTACTTC.